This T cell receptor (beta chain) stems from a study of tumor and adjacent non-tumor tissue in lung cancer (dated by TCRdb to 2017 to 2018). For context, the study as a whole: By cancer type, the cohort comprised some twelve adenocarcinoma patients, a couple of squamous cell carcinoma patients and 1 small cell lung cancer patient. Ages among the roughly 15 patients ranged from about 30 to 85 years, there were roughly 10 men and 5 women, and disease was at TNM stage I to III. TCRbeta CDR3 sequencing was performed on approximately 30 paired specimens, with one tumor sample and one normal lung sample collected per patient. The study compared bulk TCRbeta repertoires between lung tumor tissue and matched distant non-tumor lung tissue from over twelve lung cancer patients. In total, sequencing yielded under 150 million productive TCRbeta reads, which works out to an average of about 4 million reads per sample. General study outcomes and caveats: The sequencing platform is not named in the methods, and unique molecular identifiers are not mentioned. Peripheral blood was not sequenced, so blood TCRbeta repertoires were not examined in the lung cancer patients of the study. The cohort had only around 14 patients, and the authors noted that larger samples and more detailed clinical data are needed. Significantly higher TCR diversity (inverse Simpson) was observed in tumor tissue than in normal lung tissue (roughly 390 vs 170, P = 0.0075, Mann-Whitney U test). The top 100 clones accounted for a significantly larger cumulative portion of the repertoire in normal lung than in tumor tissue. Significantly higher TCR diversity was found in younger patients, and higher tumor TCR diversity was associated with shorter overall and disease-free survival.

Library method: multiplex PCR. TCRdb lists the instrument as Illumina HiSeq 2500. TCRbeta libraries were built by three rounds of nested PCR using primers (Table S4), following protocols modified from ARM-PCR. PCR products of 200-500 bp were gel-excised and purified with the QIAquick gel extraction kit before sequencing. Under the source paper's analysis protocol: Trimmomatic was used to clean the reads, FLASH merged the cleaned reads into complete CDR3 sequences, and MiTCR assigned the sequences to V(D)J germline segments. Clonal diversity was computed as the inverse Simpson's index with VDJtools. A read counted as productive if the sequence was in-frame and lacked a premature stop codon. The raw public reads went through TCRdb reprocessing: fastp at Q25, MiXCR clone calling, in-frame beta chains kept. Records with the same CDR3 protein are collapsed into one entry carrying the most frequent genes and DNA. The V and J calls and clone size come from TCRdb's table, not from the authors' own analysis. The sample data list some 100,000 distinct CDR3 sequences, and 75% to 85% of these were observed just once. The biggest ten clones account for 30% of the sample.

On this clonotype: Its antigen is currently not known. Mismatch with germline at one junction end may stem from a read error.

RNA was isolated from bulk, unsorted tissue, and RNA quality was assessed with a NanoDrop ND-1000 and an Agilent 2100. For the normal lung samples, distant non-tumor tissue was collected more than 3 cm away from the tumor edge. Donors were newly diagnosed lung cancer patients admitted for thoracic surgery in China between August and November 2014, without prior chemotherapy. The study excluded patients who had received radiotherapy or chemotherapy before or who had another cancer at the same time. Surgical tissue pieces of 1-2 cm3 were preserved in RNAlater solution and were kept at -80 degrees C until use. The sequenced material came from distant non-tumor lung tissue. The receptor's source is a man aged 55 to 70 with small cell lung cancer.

At the DNA level, the sequence is TGTGCCAGCAGTTTAGTGCACTCCGCGGGAACAGATATGCAGTATTTT. Translated, this is CASSLVHSAGTDMQYF. This chain joins TRBV28 to TRBJ2-3; TRBD2 could be the D gene, as 6 bases match. The CDR3 holds 16 amino acids from the cysteine to the phenylalanine. Of the read, only the CDR3 DNA is kept; its 48 bases are in frame from base 1. CDR1 MDHEN and CDR2 SYDVKM were looked up in the germline V gene.